In this sample, the clone carrying this T cell receptor (beta chain) turned up a few times. The antigen remains undetermined. The data were obtained in a study of naive and memory T cell subsets. Whole-blood samples were more than 2 ml of peripheral blood from healthy adult volunteers. TCR cDNA received a 3' ligated oligonucleotide that carried a UMI. Input was about 1 to 1,100 ng of DNase-treated total RNA without cell sorting. The study, taken as a whole, reports: Potentially, T cell activation and differentiation skew this RNA-based measurement.

The germline CDR1 and CDR2 sequences are LGHNA and YNFKEQ. CDR3 length equals 13 residues. Between the trimmed V and J ends, which lost 0 bases and 5 bases, there was a span of 8 bases. Blood and skin TCR RNA was reverse transcribed with alpha and beta constant primers. Four PCR rounds used nested alpha and beta constant region primers plus the SP2 primer. MiXCR, applied by TCRdb to the 5' RACE reads, yields one record per CDR3 protein. Counted here are about 25,000 distinct CDR3 sequences, under 30% occurring once; the ten biggest clones make up around 1.8%. This TCR came from a female donor in good health. The chain combines TRBV4-2 with TRBJ2-7; D is unresolved. The CDR3 sequence is CASSQDREHEQYF. The CDR3 DNA reads as TGTGCCAGCAGCCAAGATCGTGAGCACGAGCAGTACTTC.